Included here is one TCR beta chain sequence, with context. CDR1 and CDR2 (germline): LGHNA, YNFKEQ. The CDR3 length is 15 residues. V lost 5 bases and J 2 bases, leaving 16 bases between the germline ends. The sample belongs to a study of PD-1 blockade in mismatch repair-deficient tumors. Libraries were prepared by immunoSEQ multiplex PCR; TCRdb keeps only in-frame clonotypes and omits some of them. The sample lists approximately 80,000 clones, 80% to 90% occurring once. J is TRBJ2-7 and V is TRBV4-2, with D tentatively TRBD1 (6 bases). The origin of this receptor is an adult with mismatch repair-deficient cancer. The source was peripheral blood, collected 44 weeks after starting pembrolizumab. CDR3 in DNA: TGTGCCAGCAGCGAGGGACGACAGGACCCCTACGAGCAGTACTTC. This translates into CASSEGRQDPYEQYF.